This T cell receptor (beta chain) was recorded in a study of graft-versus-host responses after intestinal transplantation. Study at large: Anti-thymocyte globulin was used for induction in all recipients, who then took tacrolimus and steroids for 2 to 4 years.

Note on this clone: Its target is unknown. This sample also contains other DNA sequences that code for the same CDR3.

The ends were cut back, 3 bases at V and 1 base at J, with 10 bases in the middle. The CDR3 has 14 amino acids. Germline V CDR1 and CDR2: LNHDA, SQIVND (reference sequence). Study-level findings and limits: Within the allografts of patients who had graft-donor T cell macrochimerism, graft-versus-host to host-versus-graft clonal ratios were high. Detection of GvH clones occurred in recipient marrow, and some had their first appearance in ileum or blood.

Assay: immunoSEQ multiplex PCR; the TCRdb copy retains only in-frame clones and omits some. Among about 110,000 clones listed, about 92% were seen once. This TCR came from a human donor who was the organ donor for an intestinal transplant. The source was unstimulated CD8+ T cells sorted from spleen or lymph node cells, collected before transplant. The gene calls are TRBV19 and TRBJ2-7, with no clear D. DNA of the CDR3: TGTGCCAGTAGTATCGGTGGCAGTTCCTACGAGCAGTACTTC. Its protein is CASSIGGSSYEQYF.